Below, 29 T cell receptor beta chains from the same sample are listed, as sequenced in a study of blood T cell repertoires in COVID-19. Only in-frame clones appear in the TCRdb table, and some are missing; sequencing was by immunoSEQ multiplex PCR. This table has about 210,000 clones, about nine tenths appearing once. Source material: PBMCs or T cells enriched from blood (not recorded which). The receptors stem from a young man in a cohort exposed to, infected with or recovered from COVID-19 (not recorded which).

The rearrangement uses TRBV4-1 and TRBJ1-1; D gene uncertain. CDR3 length: 12 amino acids. Germline V gives CDR1 MGHRA, CDR2 YSYEKL. The V and J ends lost 2 bases and 8 bases respectively, with 9 bases between them. For the CDR3, the DNA is TGCGCCAGCAGCCAACTTCACAGCGAAGCTTTCTTT. Translated: CASSQLHSEAFF.

This chain links TRBV12-3 or TRBV12-4 with TRBJ1-1; D ambiguous. Trimming stripped 2 bases from V and 6 bases from J, with 10 bases between. The CDR3 sequence is 13 residues long. CDR3 sequence: CASSLILWPEAFF. Written as DNA, the CDR3 is TGTGCCAGCAGTTTAATCCTCTGGCCTGAAGCTTTCTTT.

J is TRBJ1-2 and V is TRBV10-1; 7 bases map to TRBD1. Germline loops: CDR1 WNHNN, CDR2 SYGVQD (reference sequence). There are 14 residues in the CDR3. V shed 4 bases, J shed 0 bases, and the junction held 2 bases outside the gene matches. The CDR3 DNA reads as TGCGCCAGCAGTGGACAGGGAGCTAACTATGGCTACACCTTC. It encodes CASSGQGANYGYTF.

This rearrangement joins TRBV18 to TRBJ2-7; TRBD2 aligns across 7 bases. Trimming took 2 bases from V and 6 from J; bases not matched to a gene: 10. The CDR3 is 15 residues long. The V gene's germline CDR1 is KGHSH and CDR2 LQKENI. The CDR3 protein is CASSPSRGSGGEQYF. CDR3 DNA: TGTGCCAGCTCACCATCCCGCGGGAGCGGAGGCGAGCAGTACTTC.

This clone has a handful of counts. The chain employs TRBV19 and TRBJ2-1; 7 bases match TRBD2. The length of the CDR3 is 11 residues. Germline trimming cut 9 bases from V and 8 bases from J; bases unmatched to any gene: 4. CDR1 is LNHDA, CDR2 SQIVND, per germline (reference sequence). CDR3 sequence (DNA): TGTGCCAGCCGGGGGGTTGATGAGCAGTTCTTC. It yields the protein CASRGVDEQFF.

The chain carries TRBV5-4 and TRBJ2-7; 8 positions agree with TRBD2. The CDR3 is 17 residues long. Germline V gene sequence: CDR1 SGHNT, CDR2 YYREEE (reference sequence). The V gene end was trimmed by 0 bases and the J gene end by 3 bases; junction bases not matched to a gene: 11. Here the CDR3 reads CASSLGVRAGGLYEQYF. The CDR3 nucleotides are TGTGCCAGCAGCTTGGGGGTTCGGGCGGGAGGTCTCTACGAGCAGTACTTC.

This clone was observed once. At the DNA level, this CDR3 is encoded by other sequences in the same sample as well. The rearrangement uses TRBV6-1 and TRBJ1-6; a possible D gene is TRBD1 (6 bases). Germline lookup yields CDR1 MNHNS and CDR2 SASEGT. This CDR3 contains 14 residues. Trimming left V 3 bases short and J 7 bases short, with 10 bases between. CDR3 amino acids: CASSDRQGNSPLHF. CDR3 DNA sequence: TGTGCCAGCAGTGACCGCCAGGGGAATTCACCCCTCCACTTT.

This clone was recorded only once. The V call is TRBV11-2, the J call TRBJ2-1; 7 bases line up with TRBD2. The CDR3 contains 15 residues. The trim removed 1 base at V and 8 bases at J, leaving 8 bases unmatched. CDR1 and CDR2 from the germline V gene are SGHAT and FQNNGV. The CDR3: CASSLGGREGDEQFF. The CDR3 nucleotides are TGTGCCAGCAGCTTAGGAGGCAGGGAGGGCGATGAGCAGTTCTTC. Looking up the rest from reference TRBV11-2 and TRBJ2-1 gives the full variable domain: EAGVAQSPRYKIIEKRQSVAFWCNPISGHATLYWYQQILGQGPKLLIQFQNNGVVDDSQLPKDRFSAERLKGVDSTLKIQPAKLEDSAVYLCASSLGGREGDEQFFGPGTRLTVL.

This clone was observed a few times. This chain uses TRBV4-1 with TRBJ1-3; D might be TRBD1 (5 bases). Per germline, CDR1 MGHRA and CDR2 YSYEKL. CDR3 length equals 15 residues. Trimming stripped 0 bases from V and 3 bases from J, with 9 bases between. Here the CDR3 reads CASSQEGRDGNTIYF. Written as DNA, the CDR3 is TGCGCCAGCAGCCAAGAGGGCAGGGATGGAAACACCATATATTTT.

J is TRBJ2-2 and V is TRBV5-6; perhaps TRBD2 as D (5 bases). From germline, CDR1 is SGHDT and CDR2 YYEEEE. The CDR3 runs 13 residues. V dropped 4 bases and J dropped 8 bases, with 12 bases sitting between them. The chain's CDR3 is CASSPRAIGELFF. DNA for the CDR3: TGTGCCAGCAGCCCGCGGGCGATAGGGGAGCTGTTTTTT.

The CDR3 is CATGGTGSNQPQHF. CDR3 DNA: TGTGCCACCGGGGGGACAGGCTCCAATCAGCCCCAGCATTTT. V is TRBV24-1 and J is TRBJ1-5; 8 bases fit TRBD1. Germline values: CDR1 KGHDR, CDR2 SFDVKD. V shed 9 bases, J shed 3 bases, and the junction held 6 bases outside the gene matches. The CDR3 is made up of 14 amino acids.

The chain carries TRBV4-1 and TRBJ1-5, with 9 nucleotides matching TRBD1. This CDR3 is 16 amino acids long. Trimming removed 2 bases from V and 1 base from J; junction bases left unmatched: 3. CDR1 is MGHRA and CDR2 is YSYEKL in the germline V gene. CDR3 amino acids: CASSQPDRGSNQPQHF. The CDR3 region has the DNA TGCGCCAGCAGCCAACCGGACAGGGGAAGCAATCAGCCCCAGCATTTT.

This rearrangement joins TRBV9 to TRBJ1-4; TRBD1 agrees at 11 bases. Germline V gives CDR1 SGDLS, CDR2 YYNGEE. The CDR3 contains 16 residues. V was clipped by 4 bases and J by 0 bases; unmatched bases: 2. The CDR3 region is CASSLGQGATNEKLFF. The CDR3 region has the DNA TGTGCCAGCAGCTTGGGACAGGGGGCAACTAATGAAAAACTGTTTTTT.

The genes are TRBV6-5 and TRBJ1-4; TRBD1 might be the D (6 bases). CDR3 length: 14 residues. Germline assignment: CDR1 MNHEY and CDR2 SVGAGI. V lost 6 bases and J lost 7, with 15 bases in between. CDR3 sequence (DNA): TGTGCCAGCAGCCCGGGGGGGGCCGGTGAAAAACTGTTTTTT. It is translated as CASSPGGAGEKLFF.

This chain links TRBV24-1 with TRBJ2-5; 11 bases align to TRBD1. The CDR3 contains 19 residues. V lost 4 bases to trimming and J lost 1 base; unmatched junction nucleotides: 13. Germline CDR1 reads KGHDR; CDR2 reads SFDVKD. The CDR3 loop is CATSDPATGTGGFQETQYF. The DNA for the CDR3 is TGTGCCACCAGTGACCCTGCAACCGGGACAGGGGGGTTCCAAGAGACCCAGTACTTC.

The CDR3 DNA is TGTGCCAGCAGCAGAACCGACCGTAGGAGTGGGCCCCCTCGGGAGTGGGGCACAGATACGCAGTATTTT. This gives the protein CASSRTDRRSGPPREWGTDTQYF. The chain links TRBV21-1 to TRBJ2-3; TRBD2 reflects the table's D call only, with no check against the DNA. TRBV21-1 is a known pseudogene. CDR3 size: 23 residues.

The genes are TRBV24-1 and TRBJ2-7; TRBD2 matches at 8 bases. The length of the CDR3 is 13 residues. The germline gives CDR1 KGHDR, CDR2 SFDVKD. The V and J ends lost 5 bases and 2 bases, in that order; junction bases with no gene match: 1. CDR3 loop: CATSGRGAYEQYF. The CDR3 coding sequence is TGTGCCACCAGTGGGCGGGGGGCCTACGAGCAGTACTTC.

Many counts were recorded for this clone. This chain uses TRBV28 with TRBJ1-5; D possibly corresponds to TRBD1 (5 bases). The CDR3 loop spans 15 amino acids. The germline V gene encodes CDR1 MDHEN and CDR2 SYDVKM. Trimming took off 10 bases at V and 1 base at J, with 17 bases between the two ends. The CDR3 reads CATETRDSSNQPQHF. The CDR3, as DNA: TGTGCCACCGAAACCCGGGACTCGAGCAATCAGCCCCAGCATTTT.

The chain has TRBV28 and TRBJ1-6; D uncertain. This CDR3 comprises 18 residues. Per germline, CDR1 MDHEN and CDR2 SYDVKM. V gave up 2 bases and J gave up 8 bases, with 22 bases separating them. The CDR3 bases are TGTGCCAGCAGTTTACTGGGCTCTTCTCTCCCGGAGGATTCACCCCTCCACTTT. This codes for CASSLLGSSLPEDSPLHF.

The chain links TRBV28 to TRBJ1-5, with a tentative D call TRBD1 (5 bases). CDR3 length: 14 amino acids. V was cut by 7 bases and J by 7 bases, with 17 bases left in between. Germline V CDR1 and CDR2: MDHEN, SYDVKM. CDR3 in DNA: TGTGCCAGCATCATTCAGGGTAGCGGGCAGCCCCAGCATTTT. This codes for CASIIQGSGQPQHF.

The chain recombines TRBV28 with TRBJ1-4, with TRBD1 identical over 7 bases. The CDR3 runs to 15 residues. The J segment lost 3 bases and the V segment lost 5 bases, leaving 6 bases of the junction unmatched. Germline CDR1 reads MDHEN; CDR2 reads SYDVKM. The CDR3 region has the DNA TGTGCCAGCAGTCATCTAGGGGGCGCTAATGAAAAACTGTTTTTT. Its protein is CASSHLGGANEKLFF.

CDR3 DNA sequence: TGTGCCAGCAGCTCGAGACTAGCTTTCAATGAGCAGTTCTTC. The encoded protein is CASSSRLAFNEQFF. The chain uses TRBV7-6 and TRBJ2-1, with 7 bases identical to TRBD2. CDR1 and CDR2 from the germline V gene are SGHVS and FNYEAQ. Trimming at V came to 4 bases and at J to 6 bases, leaving 6 bases not matched to a gene. CDR3 length: 14 amino acids.

CDR3 in amino acids: CASSLRWGTGATGELFF. For the CDR3, the DNA is TGTGCCAGCAGCTTGCGCTGGGGGACAGGGGCTACCGGGGAGCTGTTTTTT. The chain joins TRBV5-5 to TRBJ2-2; TRBD1 aligns across 10 bases. There are 17 residues in the CDR3. The germline CDR1 and CDR2 sequences are SGHKS and YYEKEE (reference sequence). Germline trimming cut 1 base from V and 5 bases from J; bases unmatched to any gene: 8.

As DNA, the CDR3 is TGCGCCAGCAGCCAAGGGGGAGTTGTGATAGTATACGAGCAGTACTTC. It specifies CASSQGGVVIVYEQYF. The rearrangement uses TRBV4-3 and TRBJ2-7; tentative D call: TRBD2 (5 bases). Trimming took 1 base from V and 4 from J, leaving 17 bases between them. The CDR3 has 16 amino acids. Germline-derived CDR1 and CDR2 are LGHNA and YSLEER.

The V and J genes are TRBV3-1 (or the pseudogene TRBV3-2) and TRBJ2-7, with D perhaps TRBD1 (5 bases). The ends were cut back, 4 bases at V and 6 bases at J, with 16 bases in the middle. Per germline, CDR1 LGHDT and CDR2 YNNKEL (reference sequence). This CDR3 has 14 amino acids. In DNA, the CDR3 is TGTGCCAGCAGCCCCAGGGCGACTTTTTCCGAGCAGTACTTC. Its protein is CASSPRATFSEQYF.

V usage is TRBV10-3 and J usage is TRBJ1-1; 9 bases fit TRBD1. The CDR3 is 16 amino acids. Germline CDR1 ENHRY, CDR2 SYGVKD. After removal of 3 bases from V and 1 base from J, the junction contained 6 bases not matched to a gene. The CDR3 spells CAISEGPGQGNTEAFF. CDR3 DNA: TGTGCCATCAGTGAAGGTCCGGGACAGGGGAACACTGAAGCTTTCTTT.

The table lists this clone with a few counts. The chain recombines TRBV7-2 with TRBJ1-2; D remains unclear. CDR1 is SGHTA, CDR2 FQGNSA, per germline. Trimming took 6 bases from V and 3 from J, leaving 14 bases between them. There are 14 residues in the CDR3. In DNA, the CDR3 is TGTGCCAGCAGGCAAGGAGGACGGGACTATGGCTACACCTTC. The encoded protein is CASRQGGRDYGYTF. Combining the CDR3 with reference TRBV7-2 and TRBJ1-2 gives the whole variable domain GAGVSQSPSNKVTEKGKDVELRCDPISGHTALYWYRQSLGQGLEFLIYFQGNSAPDKSGLPSDRFSAERTGGSVSTLTIQRTQQEDSAVYLCASRQGGRDYGYTFGSGTRLTVV.

V and J are TRBV5-1 and TRBJ2-7; D is unclear. Trimming removed 2 bases from V and 7 bases from J, with 13 bases in between. The CDR3 spans 13 residues. CDR1 and CDR2 (germline): SGHRS, YFSETQ. In DNA, the CDR3 is TGCGCCAGCAGCTTAGTCTCAACAGAGGAGCAGTACTTC. It yields the protein CASSLVSTEEQYF.

The chain combines TRBV5-6 with TRBJ2-7, with D uncertain. Germline V gene lookup returns CDR1 SGHDT and CDR2 YYEEEE. The ends were cut back, 0 bases at V and 5 bases at J, with 9 bases in the middle. The CDR3 is 13 amino acids. DNA for the CDR3: TGTGCCAGCAGCTTGGCCCCCCCGGACGAGCAGTACTTC. Translating it yields CASSLAPPDEQYF. Combining the CDR3 with reference TRBV5-6 and TRBJ2-7 gives the whole variable domain DAGVTQSPTHLIKTRGQQVTLRCSPKSGHDTVSWYQQALGQGPQFIFQYYEEEERQRGNFPDRFSGHQFPNYSSELNVNALLLGDSALYLCASSLAPPDEQYFGPGTRLTVT.